Listed below are T cell receptor beta chains from one sample, sequenced in a study of PD-1 blockade in classical Hodgkin lymphoma. Profiled with immunoSEQ multiplex PCR; TCRdb holds only in-frame clones, not every one. The table lists about 30,000 clones, around 84% of them singletons. The sequenced sample was CD4+ T cells from blood, obtained before the fourth cycle of nivolumab. These receptors were collected from a human donor with classical Hodgkin lymphoma. Both conserved end residues are part of each CDR3. The D gene is left open where the match is weak. Only part of the rows carry a size: once, few, many, or a class if the clone is expanded.

V: TRBV28; size: -; J: TRBJ2-5; D: -; CDR3: CASSLVGRRETQYF; DNA: TGTGCCAGCAGCCTGGTGGGGAGGCGAGAGACCCAGTACTTC
V: TRBV4-3; size: few; J: TRBJ1-2; D: -; CDR3: CASSHVGREEGGYTF; DNA: TGCGCCAGCAGCCATGTGGGCAGGGAGGAGGGTGGCTACACCTTC
V: TRBV15; size: -; J: TRBJ2-3; D: -; CDR3: CATSRAADTQYF; DNA: TGTGCCACCAGCAGAGCAGCAGATACGCAGTATTTT
V: TRBV5-4; size: once; J: TRBJ2-7; D: -; CDR3: CASSRDATYEQYF; DNA: TGTGCCAGCAGCAGGGACGCTACCTACGAGCAGTACTTC
V: TRBV28; size: -; J: TRBJ2-7; D: -; CDR3: CASRNTGTYEQYF; DNA: TGTGCCAGCAGGAACACAGGAACCTACGAGCAGTACTTC
V: TRBV7-9; size: -; J: TRBJ2-3; D: TRBD1; CDR3: CASSTTRHRGRVDTQYF; DNA: TGTGCCAGCAGCACAACGAGGCACAGGGGGCGCGTAGATACGCAGTATTTT
V: TRBV5-1; size: -; J: TRBJ2-2; D: -; CDR3: CASSLGFARTTRNTGELFF; DNA: TGCGCCAGCAGCTTGGGATTTGCTAGGACTACTAGGAACACCGGGGAGCTGTTTTTT
V: TRBV6-1; size: once; J: TRBJ2-5; D: TRBD1; CDR3: CASSMDREETQYF; DNA: TGTGCCAGCAGTATGGACAGGGAAGAGACCCAGTACTTC
V: TRBV7-2; size: -; J: TRBJ1-6; D: -; CDR3: CASSSTTGSKNSPLHF; DNA: TGTGCCAGCAGCTCGACCACAGGGTCGAAAAATTCACCCCTCCACTTT
V: TRBV7-2; size: -; J: TRBJ1-6; D: -; CDR3: CASSYGGPNSPLHF; DNA: TGTGCCAGCAGCTACGGGGGGCCTAATTCACCCCTCCACTTT
V: TRBV9; size: -; J: TRBJ2-3; D: TRBD2; CDR3: CASSPTAGISTDTQYF; DNA: TGTGCCAGCAGCCCAACAGCGGGGATTAGCACAGATACGCAGTATTTT
V: TRBV6-6; size: -; J: TRBJ2-1; D: -; CDR3: CASSLEVYNEQFF; DNA: TGTGCCAGCAGTTTGGAAGTCTACAATGAGCAGTTCTTC
V: TRBV4-1; size: -; J: TRBJ2-2; D: TRBD2; CDR3: CASSQDLFGLANTGELFF; DNA: TGCGCCAGCAGCCAAGATCTTTTTGGACTAGCGAACACCGGGGAGCTGTTTTTT
V: TRBV19; size: few; J: TRBJ1-4; D: -; CDR3: CASSNLNEKLFF; DNA: TGTGCCAGTAGTAACCTTAATGAAAAACTGTTTTTT
V: TRBV4-3; size: -; J: TRBJ1-1; D: -; CDR3: CASSWNRGSEQGNTEAFF; DNA: TGCGCCAGCAGCTGGAATCGGGGGTCTGAGCAAGGGAACACTGAAGCTTTCTTT
V: TRBV25-1; size: -; J: TRBJ2-3; D: -; CDR3: CASSGFGGADTQYF; DNA: TGTGCCAGCAGTGGGTTTGGGGGCGCAGATACGCAGTATTTT
V: TRBV7-7; size: -; J: TRBJ1-2; D: TRBD1; CDR3: CASSLNGTAYGYTF; DNA: TGTGCCAGCAGCCTTAACGGGACAGCCTATGGCTACACCTTC
V: TRBV18; size: -; J: TRBJ2-2; D: -; CDR3: CASYLQNTGELFF; DNA: TGTGCCAGCTACCTCCAGAACACCGGGGAGCTGTTTTTT
V: TRBV9; size: -; J: TRBJ1-2; D: -; CDR3: CASSVVVAYYGYTF; DNA: TGTGCCAGCAGCGTAGTGGTGGCTTATTATGGCTACACCTTC
V: TRBV19; size: -; J: TRBJ2-7; D: -; CDR3: CASSIRTGSSYEQYF; DNA: TGTGCCAGTAGTATCCGTACAGGGTCCTCCTACGAGCAGTACTTC
V: TRBV11-2; size: -; J: TRBJ1-1; D: -; CDR3: CASSTRENTEAFF; DNA: TGTGCCAGCTCTACCCGAGAGAACACTGAAGCTTTCTTT
V: TRBV28; size: -; J: TRBJ2-7; D: TRBD2; CDR3: CASSPRLALSSYEQYF; DNA: TGTGCCAGCAGTCCCAGACTAGCGCTGAGCTCCTACGAGCAGTACTTC
V: TRBV9; size: -; J: TRBJ2-2; D: TRBD1; CDR3: CASSVLGTGINGELFF; DNA: TGTGCCAGCAGCGTATTGGGGACAGGGATTAACGGGGAGCTGTTTTTT
V: TRBV7-2; size: -; J: TRBJ1-2; D: TRBD1; CDR3: CASSPRDRENYGYTF; DNA: TGTGCCAGCAGCCCCCGGGACAGGGAAAACTATGGCTACACCTTC
V: TRBV7-2; size: once; J: TRBJ1-2; D: -; CDR3: CASSLEELFGDYGYTF; DNA: TGTGCCAGCAGCTTAGAGGAGCTATTCGGGGACTATGGCTACACCTTC
V: TRBV5-1; size: -; J: TRBJ1-2; D: -; CDR3: CASSRALQTNYGYTF; DNA: TGCGCCAGCAGTCGAGCGTTACAGACTAACTATGGCTACACCTTC
V: TRBV5-4; size: -; J: TRBJ2-2; D: -; CDR3: CASSLEVRNTGELFF; DNA: TGTGCCAGCAGCTTGGAGGTCAGAAACACCGGGGAGCTGTTTTTT
V: TRBV9; size: -; J: TRBJ2-5; D: -; CDR3: CASSPSYWETQYF; DNA: TGTGCCAGCAGCCCTTCTTATTGGGAGACCCAGTACTTC
V: TRBV28; size: -; J: TRBJ2-3; D: TRBD1; CDR3: CASRGTGSIDTQYF; DNA: TGTGCCAGCAGAGGGACAGGTTCAATAGATACGCAGTATTTT
V: TRBV2; size: -; J: TRBJ1-3; D: TRBD1; CDR3: CASRTDRGHGNTIYF; DNA: TGTGCCAGCAGAACCGACAGGGGGCATGGAAACACCATATATTTT
V: TRBV7-2; size: -; J: TRBJ2-3; D: TRBD2; CDR3: CASSYGTSGGGTQYF; DNA: TGTGCCAGCAGCTACGGGACTAGCGGGGGAGGTACGCAGTATTTT
V: TRBV14; size: -; J: TRBJ1-4; D: -; CDR3: CASSQFVREGEKLFF; DNA: TGTGCCAGCAGCCAATTTGTCAGGGAAGGAGAAAAACTGTTTTTT
V: TRBV6-1; size: -; J: TRBJ1-4; D: -; CDR3: CASSEYLWGSQGDKLFF; DNA: TGTGCCAGCAGTGAATATCTGTGGGGGTCTCAGGGAGATAAACTGTTTTTT
V: TRBV10-3; size: -; J: TRBJ2-7; D: TRBD2; CDR3: CAIRGAGGPSEQYF; DNA: TGTGCCATCCGGGGGGCGGGGGGGCCAAGCGAGCAGTACTTC
V: TRBV7-9; size: -; J: TRBJ2-7; D: -; CDR3: CASSLIGRSAYEQYF; DNA: TGTGCCAGCAGCTTAATTGGCAGGTCCGCCTACGAGCAGTACTTC
V: TRBV12-5; size: few; J: TRBJ1-5; D: -; CDR3: CASALRDQPQHF; DNA: TGTGCTAGTGCCCTCAGGGACCAGCCCCAGCATTTT
V: TRBV19; size: few; J: TRBJ1-1; D: TRBD1; CDR3: CASSLRTGEAFF; DNA: TGTGCCAGTAGCCTTAGGACAGGGGAAGCTTTCTTT
V: TRBV4-3; size: -; J: TRBJ2-1; D: -; CDR3: CASSHQHLMNEQFF; DNA: TGCGCCAGCAGTCACCAACACCTTATGAATGAGCAGTTCTTC
V: TRBV21-1; size: -; J: TRBJ2-7; D: -; CDR3: CASSSLGLAAPRGDEQYF; DNA: TGTGCCAGCTCCTCCCTGGGCCTAGCGGCTCCCCGGGGGGACGAGCAGTACTTC
V: TRBV7-8; size: -; J: TRBJ1-5; D: TRBD1; CDR3: CASSLGQGEGNQPQHF; DNA: TGTGCCAGCAGCTTAGGACAGGGTGAAGGCAATCAGCCCCAGCATTTT
V: TRBV9; size: -; J: TRBJ2-2; D: TRBD2; CDR3: CASSGGGAFTGELFF; DNA: TGTGCCAGCAGCGGCGGGGGGGCCTTTACCGGGGAGCTGTTTTTT
V: TRBV9; size: -; J: TRBJ2-2; D: -; CDR3: CASSVTPDSITGELFF; DNA: TGTGCCAGCAGCGTAACCCCGGACAGCATAACCGGGGAGCTGTTTTTT
V: TRBV5-1; size: -; J: TRBJ1-1; D: -; CDR3: CASSLAGSGNTEAFF; DNA: TGCGCCAGCAGCTTGGCAGGGAGTGGCAACACTGAAGCTTTCTTT
V: TRBV13; size: -; J: TRBJ2-1; D: -; CDR3: CASRPGGFGYNEQFF; DNA: TGTGCCAGCAGGCCCGGCGGGTTTGGCTACAATGAGCAGTTCTTC
V: TRBV6-1; size: -; J: TRBJ1-4; D: -; CDR3: CASSLGSNEKLFF; DNA: TGTGCCAGCAGTCTCGGGTCTAATGAAAAACTGTTTTTT
V: TRBV27; size: -; J: TRBJ1-1; D: -; CDR3: CASGSRRGNTEAFF; DNA: TGTGCCAGCGGGTCCCGGCGGGGGAACACTGAAGCTTTCTTT
V: TRBV6-5; size: -; J: TRBJ2-7; D: TRBD1; CDR3: CASSYFQGAKNEQYF; DNA: TGTGCCAGCAGTTACTTCCAGGGGGCGAAAAACGAGCAGTACTTC
V: TRBV10-2; size: -; J: TRBJ2-7; D: -; CDR3: CASSESGGPYEQYF; DNA: TGCGCCAGCAGTGAGTCGGGGGGGCCCTACGAGCAGTACTTC
V: TRBV7-6; size: -; J: TRBJ2-5; D: TRBD1; CDR3: CASSPGTGGLETQYF; DNA: TGTGCCAGCAGCCCCGGGACAGGTGGTCTGGAGACCCAGTACTTC
V: TRBV13; size: -; J: TRBJ2-1; D: TRBD1; CDR3: CASTGQLRYNEQFF; DNA: TGTGCCAGCACGGGACAGCTTAGATACAATGAGCAGTTCTTC
V: TRBV4-3; size: -; J: TRBJ2-7; D: -; CDR3: CASSQDLSHEQYF; DNA: TGCGCCAGCAGCCAAGATCTGTCCCACGAGCAGTACTTC
V: TRBV29-1; size: -; J: TRBJ2-3; D: TRBD1; CDR3: CSVEARDRGRDTQYF; DNA: TGCAGCGTTGAAGCCCGGGACAGGGGGCGAGATACGCAGTATTTT
V: TRBV5-1; size: -; J: TRBJ1-4; D: TRBD1; CDR3: CASSPETPGQGSPDEKLFF; DNA: TGCGCCAGCAGCCCCGAAACACCGGGACAGGGGTCCCCTGACGAAAAACTGTTTTTT
V: TRBV4-3; size: -; J: TRBJ1-1; D: -; CDR3: CASSRRTRETEAFF; DNA: TGCGCCAGCAGCCGACGAACGCGCGAGACTGAAGCTTTCTTT